The entry below gives a single T cell receptor (beta chain) sequence along with its context. These data originate in a study of control samples from healthy donors and cancer patients. Sequenced by immunoSEQ multiplex PCR; TCRdb stores in-frame clones only, minus some. The table has about 69,000 clones, about four fifths seen once. Germline V gene sequence: CDR1 GTSNPN, CDR2 SVGIG (reference sequence). The ends were cut back, 4 bases at V and 2 bases at J, with 9 bases in the middle. There are 14 residues in the CDR3. This chain uses TRBV30 with TRBJ1-6; a weak D match, TRBD1 (6 bases). Input material: PBMCs. The clonotype comes from a woman aged 45 to 65 with lung cancer. CDR3 amino acids: CAWNRDTYNSPLHF. As DNA, the CDR3 is TGTGCCTGGAACCGGGACACCTATAATTCACCCCTCCACTTT.